This passage covers 10 T cell receptor beta chains from one sample sequenced in a study of blood T cell repertoires in COVID-19. Clones were sequenced by immunoSEQ multiplex PCR, and TCRdb holds only the in-frame ones, with some missing. There are more than 200,000 clones in the sample; around 84% occur only once, and more than 9% lies in the top ten. The sample consisted of peripheral blood. The source is an elderly woman with COVID-19, enrolled during active disease.

This clone was picked up a small number of times. The V and J genes are TRBV10-3 and TRBJ2-3; 9 bases align to TRBD2. Germline loops: CDR1 ENHRY, CDR2 SYGVKD. This CDR3 contains 12 residues. J was trimmed by 10 bases and V by 10 bases; bases with no gene match: 9. The DNA of the CDR3 is TGTGCCACAACGTCGGCTAGCGGGGCGCAGTATTTT. It yields the protein CATTSASGAQYF.

The chain combines TRBV24-1 with TRBJ2-5, with 10 bases identical to TRBD2. The ends lost 10 bases at V and 5 bases at J; junction bases unmatched: 6. The CDR3 runs 13 residues. Germline V gene sequence: CDR1 KGHDR, CDR2 SFDVKD. The CDR3, as DNA: TGTGCCACAGGCACTAGCGGGGCGGAGACCCAGTACTTC. Protein: CATGTSGAETQYF.

The chain joins TRBV21-1 to TRBJ2-5; TRBD2 was called by the table and not checked on the DNA. TRBV21-1 is marked as a pseudogene. This CDR3 has 17 residues. The CDR3, as DNA: TGTGCCAGCAACCCTACTATATATCTGGCGGGGGAAGAGACCCAGTACTTC. Protein: CASNPTIYLAGEETQYF.

The rearrangement links TRBV5-1 to TRBJ2-6; 10 bases fit TRBD2. Losses at the gene ends were 5 bases for V and 0 bases for J; bases not matched to a gene: 14. Germline assignment: CDR1 SGHRS and CDR2 YFSETQ. The CDR3 spans 20 residues. As DNA, the CDR3 is TGCGCCAGCAGACCCACCTCAGGGCTAGCGGGGGCCTCTGGGGCCAACGTCCTGACTTTC. As protein: CASRPTSGLAGASGANVLTF. Combining the CDR3 with reference TRBV5-1 and TRBJ2-6 gives the whole variable domain KAGVTQTPRYLIKTRGQQVTLSCSPISGHRSVSWYQQTPGQGLQFLFEYFSETQRNKGNFPGRFSGRQFSNSRSEMNVSTLELGDSALYLCASRPTSGLAGASGANVLTFGAGSRLTVL.

The V and J genes are TRBV2 and TRBJ2-2, with TRBD2 matching 10 bases. The CDR3 extends over 15 amino acids. Germline V gene sequence: CDR1 SNHLY, CDR2 FYNNEI. The ends lost 10 bases at V and 3 bases at J; junction bases unmatched: 8. CDR3: CANKKSGGDTGELFF. Written as DNA, the CDR3 is TGTGCCAACAAGAAAAGCGGGGGGGACACCGGGGAGCTGTTTTTT. Drawing the rest from reference TRBV2 and TRBJ2-2, the complete variable domain is EPEVTQTPSHQVTQMGQEVILRCVPISNHLYFYWYRQILGQKVEFLVSFYNNEISEKSEIFDDQFSVERPDGSNFTLKIRSTKLEDSAMYFCANKKSGGDTGELFFGEGSRLTVL.

The chain employs TRBV5-1 and TRBJ2-2, with a weak D call TRBD2 (6 bases). The germline V gene encodes CDR1 SGHRS and CDR2 YFSETQ. CDR3 length: 15 residues. The V end was cut by 1 base, the J end by 3 bases, with 10 bases between. This chain's CDR3 is CASSLRRGDTGELFF. The CDR3 nucleotides are TGCGCCAGCAGCTTGCGGCGGGGAGACACCGGGGAGCTGTTTTTT. Looking up the rest from reference TRBV5-1 and TRBJ2-2 gives the full variable domain: KAGVTQTPRYLIKTRGQQVTLSCSPISGHRSVSWYQQTPGQGLQFLFEYFSETQRNKGNFPGRFSGRQFSNSRSEMNVSTLELGDSALYLCASSLRRGDTGELFFGEGSRLTVL.

The chain joins TRBV3-1 (or the pseudogene TRBV3-2) to TRBJ1-1; D possibly corresponds to TRBD1 (6 bases). Looked up from germline, CDR1 is LGHDT and CDR2 is YNNKEL (reference sequence). This CDR3 has 16 residues. V was clipped by 2 bases and J by 4 bases, with 17 bases between them. CDR3 in amino acids: CASSQRGGGRFTEAFF. The CDR3 DNA sequence: TGTGCCAGCAGCCAAAGGGGCGGGGGGCGCTTCACTGAAGCTTTCTTT.

CDR3 DNA: TGTGCCAGCAGTGAATTGGCGGGGGGGTCGTTTGGAGAGCAGTTCTTC. Translating it yields CASSELAGGSFGEQFF. The chain recombines TRBV6-1 with TRBJ2-1; 9 bases agree with TRBD2. The CDR3 loop spans 16 amino acids. Germline trimming cut 2 bases from V and 10 bases from J; bases unmatched to any gene: 12. CDR1 MNHNS and CDR2 SASEGT come from the germline V gene.

Here the CDR3 reads CASSPRGGSLNSPLHF. CDR3 DNA sequence: TGTGCCAGCAGTCCCAGAGGAGGGAGTTTGAATTCACCCCTCCACTTT. V gene TRBV6-6 combines with J gene TRBJ1-6; D remains ambiguous. Between the trimmed V and J ends, which lost 5 bases and 7 bases, there was a span of 18 bases. The CDR3 covers 16 residues. Germline CDR1 and CDR2: MNHNY and SVGAGI (reference sequence).

This chain uses TRBV2 with TRBJ1-2, with 8 bases fitting TRBD1. With V trimmed by 4 bases and J by 8 bases, 6 bases remained unmatched. CDR1 is SNHLY, CDR2 FYNNEI, per germline. The CDR3 is made up of 13 amino acids. CDR3: CASSVDREGGYTF. In nucleotides, the CDR3 is TGTGCCAGCAGTGTGGACAGGGAGGGAGGCTACACCTTC.